The clone carrying this T cell receptor beta chain has only a few counts. What it binds is unknown. This sample stems from a study of OX40 agonist ivuxolimab in advanced cancers. The wider study: The patients' treatment was ivuxolimab, an agonistic anti-OX40 (CD134) antibody.

Study-level points and caveats: At 0.1 to 3.0 mg/kg and by week 6, clonal expansion occurred in CD4+ and CD8+ blood T cells.

The CDR3 is 11 amino acids. Germline CDR1 and CDR2: SQVTM and ANQGSEA. V lost 5 bases and J lost 6, with 10 bases in between. Profiled with immunoSEQ multiplex PCR; TCRdb holds only in-frame clones, not every one. The repertoire has 50,000 to 75,000 clones, 85% to 90% of them found once; the top ten carry over 11%. V and J are TRBV29-1 and TRBJ2-5; D is uncertain. This receptor was obtained from an adult with an advanced solid tumor such as melanoma, head and neck, liver or kidney cancer. The source was CD4+ or CD8+ T cells sorted from blood, collected in a trial of the OX40 agonist ivuxolimab. CDR3 loop: CSVPGGKTQYF. The CDR3 nucleotides read TGCAGCGTTCCGGGCGGCAAGACCCAGTACTTC.